Below are 20 T cell receptor beta chains sequenced from a single sample in a study of cytomegalovirus exposure and HLA in healthy donors. The PCR contained 60 Vbeta and 13 Jbeta primers. The data were produced by immunoSEQ multiplex PCR, yet TCRdb's version contains in-frame clones alone and is incomplete. The table has 130,000 to 150,000 clones, roughly 84% seen once. Sequenced sample: PBMCs. The receptors here all came from a boy between 2 and 10 years old in good health and CMV-seronegative.

On this clone: At one end, the junction sequence differs from germline, possibly due to a read error. The J gene is TRBJ1-1, the V gene TRBV7-9, with D possibly being TRBD1 (5 bases). Germline assignment: CDR1 SEHNR and CDR2 FQNEAQ (reference sequence). This CDR3 contains 15 residues. The CDR3 DNA reads TGTTCCAGCAGCTTACCGGCAGGGTGGAACACTGAAGCTTTCTTT. Its protein is CSSSLPAGWNTEAFF.

This clone was seen only once. The chain is built from TRBV27 and TRBJ1-2; 9 bases match TRBD1. Trimming at V came to 1 base and at J to 8 bases, leaving 11 bases not matched to a gene. This CDR3 has 16 residues. Per the germline V gene, CDR1 is MNHEY and CDR2 is SMNVEV (reference sequence). DNA for the CDR3: TGTGCCAGCAGTTTATGGGGACAGGGAGGCTCGCTGGGCTACACCTTC. Its protein product is CASSLWGQGGSLGYTF.

This chain connects TRBV6-1 to TRBJ2-1; TRBD2 agrees at 7 bases. The CDR3 has 16 amino acids. Germline V lookup: CDR1 MNHNS, CDR2 SASEGT. Trimming at V came to 3 bases and at J to 6 bases, leaving 11 bases not matched to a gene. In DNA, the CDR3 is TGTGCCAGCAGTGAGGTAGGGGAGCGGGATGGCAATGAGCAGTTCTTC. The encoded protein is CASSEVGERDGNEQFF.

The CDR3, as DNA: TGTGCCAGCAGCAAAGTTTCGGTCGATCAGCCCCAGCATTTT. Translating it yields CASSKVSVDQPQHF. This chain joins TRBV21-1 and TRBJ1-5. TRBV21-1 is assigned pseudogene status. This CDR3 spans 14 amino acids.

The V call is TRBV29-1, the J call TRBJ1-2, with 9 nucleotides matching TRBD1. The germline V gene has CDR1 SQVTM and CDR2 ANQGSEA. This CDR3 is built from 12 residues. Losses at the gene ends were 4 bases for V and 8 bases for J; bases not matched to a gene: 5. CDR3 loop: CSVAGQGKGYTF. CDR3 nucleotide sequence: TGCAGCGTTGCCGGACAGGGGAAAGGCTACACCTTC.

The CDR3 DNA reads as TGTGCCAGCAGTAGTAGTTCCACTACTAATGAAAAACTGTTTTTT. Translation gives CASSSSSTTNEKLFF. The rearrangement links TRBV6-1 to TRBJ1-4; D unresolved. The CDR3 sequence is 15 residues long. Germline CDR1 reads MNHNS; CDR2 reads SASEGT. V gave up 5 bases and J gave up 2 bases, with 12 bases separating them.

This chain links TRBV30 with TRBJ2-7; D might be TRBD1 (6 bases). This CDR3 has 13 residues. Germline V CDR1 and CDR2: GTSNPN, SVGIG (reference sequence). V was cut by 3 bases and J by 4 bases, with 13 bases left in between. The CDR3, as DNA: TGTGCCTGGAGGTCAGGACAGTCATACGAGCAGTACTTC. Translated: CAWRSGQSYEQYF.

V gene TRBV18 combines with J gene TRBJ2-1, with D possibly TRBD1 on 6 matching bases. Germline CDR1 and CDR2: KGHSH and LQKENI. V shed 5 bases and J shed 3 bases, with 17 bases lying between them. CDR3 size: 16 residues. The CDR3 nucleotides read TGTGCCAGCTCATCATCGTCAGGGGAACTCTACAATGAGCAGTTCTTC. Protein: CASSSSSGELYNEQFF.

This chain connects TRBV2 to TRBJ2-5, with 9 bases aligning to TRBD1. The CDR3 runs to 16 residues. Germline trimming cut 4 bases from V and 5 bases from J; bases unmatched to any gene: 11. In germline, CDR1 is SNHLY, CDR2 FYNNEI. The CDR3 DNA sequence: TGTGCCAGCAGTGGGGTTACAGGGGGCGTCGGGGAGACCCAGTACTTC. Its translation is CASSGVTGGVGETQYF.

The chain has TRBV4-1 and TRBJ2-3, with 12 bases identical to TRBD1. Germline CDR1 reads MGHRA; CDR2 reads YSYEKL. With V trimmed by 3 bases and J by 3 bases, 10 bases remained unmatched. The length of the CDR3 is 18 residues. CDR3 sequence: CASSHGLRDRGRTDTQYF. CDR3 DNA: TGCGCCAGCAGCCATGGACTGCGGGACAGGGGGCGAACAGATACGCAGTATTTT.

With respect to this clone: One junction end does not reproduce the germline sequence, and a read error may be involved. The same CDR3 is also encoded by other DNA sequences in this sample. The V gene is TRBV28, the J gene TRBJ2-7, with D unresolved. Germline CDR1 MDHEN, CDR2 SYDVKM. CDR3 size: 17 residues. The CDR3 sequence is CASSFGGSSLSSYEQYF. CDR3 nucleotides: TGTGCCAGCAGTTTTGGTGGTAGCTCCTTAAGCTCCTACGAGCAATACTTC.

The V gene is TRBV4-2, the J gene TRBJ2-3; 8 positions agree with TRBD2. The CDR3 is made up of 15 amino acids. The V gene's germline CDR1 is LGHNA and CDR2 YNFKEQ. V was clipped by 1 base and J by 4 bases; unmatched bases: 4. The CDR3 region is CASSQAGGPSDTQYF. CDR3 nucleotides: TGTGCCAGCAGCCAAGCGGGAGGGCCATCAGATACGCAGTATTTT.

This sequence joins TRBV19 and TRBJ2-7; weak D call: TRBD1 (6 bases). Germline loops: CDR1 LNHDA, CDR2 SQIVND (reference sequence). The CDR3 length is 15 residues. Trimming took 6 bases from V and 1 from J, leaving 16 bases between them. This CDR3 reads CASSPVRGFSYEQYF. CDR3 coding DNA: TGTGCCAGTAGCCCCGTCAGGGGATTTTCCTACGAGCAGTACTTC.

This clone was observed a single time. This sequence joins TRBV7-2 and TRBJ2-1; 13 bases line up with TRBD2. CDR3 length equals 15 residues. Looked up from germline, CDR1 is SGHTA and CDR2 is FQGNSA. The J segment lost 8 bases and the V segment lost 6 bases, leaving 7 bases of the junction unmatched. This CDR3 reads CASSRTSGSMYEQFF. In DNA form, the CDR3 reads TGTGCCAGCAGTCGGACTAGCGGGAGTATGTATGAGCAGTTCTTC.

The V gene is TRBV28, the J gene TRBJ1-1, with 9 positions matching TRBD1. Unmatched junction bases numbered 12, after V lost 6 bases and J lost 4 bases. The CDR3 is 16 residues long. CDR1 and CDR2 (germline): MDHEN, SYDVKM. CDR3 in DNA: TGTGCCAGCAGCTCAGACAGGGGGTGGGCACTCACTGAAGCTTTCTTT. This translates into CASSSDRGWALTEAFF.

The rearrangement links TRBV19 to TRBJ1-1; TRBD1 matches at 8 bases. Trimming at V came to 9 bases and at J to 2 bases, leaving 5 bases not matched to a gene. CDR3 length equals 13 residues. From germline, CDR1 is LNHDA and CDR2 SQIVND (reference sequence). The CDR3: CASYRGLNTEAFF. The DNA of the CDR3 is TGTGCCAGCTACAGGGGGTTAAACACTGAAGCTTTCTTT.

This clone has a handful of counts. This chain joins TRBV27 and TRBJ2-5, with TRBD2 as a possible D gene (5 bases). The J call is doubtful: the DNA matches TRBJ2-7 better. This CDR3 region has 14 residues. Germline V lookup: CDR1 MNHEY, CDR2 SMNVEV (reference sequence). The CDR3 DNA follows: TGTGCCAGCAACGCGCAGCCGGTGGGAGACGAGCAGTACTTC. Translation gives CASNAQPVGDEQYF.

As regards this clone: The limits of the CDR3 on the DNA are not certain, so only TCRdb's listed CDR3 is given. V usage is TRBV2 and J usage is TRBJ2-5; the table's D call, TRBD1, has no DNA check behind it. The CDR3 is 16 residues long, counting both termini. The germline V gene encodes CDR1 SNHLY and CDR2 FYNNEI. CDR3 loop: CASSGTDPVLRATQYF.

This chain links TRBV6-1 with TRBJ2-1, with a tentative D call TRBD2 (6 bases). Germline-derived CDR1 and CDR2 are MNHNS and SASEGT. The length of the CDR3 is 15 residues. Trimming removed 5 bases from V and 6 bases from J, with 17 bases in between. DNA for the CDR3: TGTGCCAGCAGTCCAAGCGGGTCTAGGGGCAATGAGCAGTTCTTC. As protein: CASSPSGSRGNEQFF.

The chain combines TRBV4-2 with TRBJ2-2; the match to TRBD1 covers 10 bases. Germline CDR1 LGHNA, CDR2 YNFKEQ. The CDR3 runs to 15 residues. Trimming took 4 bases from V and 3 from J; bases not matched to a gene: 2. This chain's CDR3 is CASSPGTGDTGELFF. CDR3 nucleotide sequence: TGTGCCAGCAGCCCGGGGACAGGGGACACCGGGGAGCTGTTTTTT.